This T cell receptor beta chain was identified during a study of tumor and adjacent non-tumor tissue in lung cancer. RNA was extracted from bulk tissue without any cell sorting. This non-tumor lung sample came from over 3 cm beyond the tumor edge. TCRbeta libraries were built with three rounds of nested PCR, modified from ARM-PCR. One entry per CDR3 protein, called by TCRdb with MiXCR from the multiplex PCR reads. The sample holds approximately 80,000 distinct CDR3 sequences, roughly 80% seen once. CDR3 length: 15 residues. The V gene's germline CDR1 is MNHEY and CDR2 SVGEGT. About this clonotype: The germline gene is not matched at one end of the junction; a read error may be the cause.

This receptor was obtained from a man in his 60s with non-small cell lung cancer. The source material was distant non-tumor lung tissue. This sequence joins TRBV6-2 or TRBV6-3 and TRBJ2-1, with 9 positions matching TRBD1. CDR3 sequence: CASRTLGQGWLEQFF. CDR3 nucleotide sequence: TGTGCAAGCAGGACCTTGGGACAGGGATGGCTTGAGCAGTTCTTC.